Shown below are 17 T cell receptor beta chains from a single sample sequenced in a study of post-analysis software for immune sequencing data. General study points: TRBV segments more frequent in patients than in controls numbered roughly 5 and included TRBV5-6, TRBV5-1 and TRBV20-1.

Unique-molecular-identifier-tagged TCR beta cDNA libraries were used. TCRdb used MiXCR to reprocess the PCR reads, holding one entry per CDR3 protein. This sample has hundreds of thousands of distinct CDR3 sequences, with approximately 46% found just once. Antigen specificity for these receptors is unknown. The sample was blood. These receptor sequences come from a girl between 5 and 17 years old with multiple sclerosis.

This clonotype was observed a single time. V is TRBV27 and J is TRBJ2-6; D is uncertain. The CDR3 covers 16 residues. The V end lost 8 bases, the J end lost 0 bases, and 14 bases lay between the germline ends. CDR1 and CDR2 (germline): MNHEY, SMNVEV (reference sequence). CDR3 nucleotides: TGTGCCAGCTCGGGCATGTGGAGCTCTGGGGCCAACGTCCTGACTTTC. It encodes CASSGMWSSGANVLTF.

With respect to this clonotype: The conserved closing phenylalanine or tryptophan is absent in this CDR3, likely reflecting a read error. The V and J genes are TRBV20-1 and TRBJ1-2, with a weak D call TRBD1 (5 bases). V dropped 0 bases and J dropped 4 bases, with 15 bases sitting between them. CDR3 length: 15 residues. The germline V gene has CDR1 DFQATT and CDR2 SNEGSKA (reference sequence). CDR3 in DNA: TGCAGTGCTAGAGACTCGCGGGGGACTTTCTATGGCTACACCGTC. Protein: CSARDSRGTFYGYTV.

The chain combines TRBV19 with TRBJ1-2; 11 bases map to TRBD1. CDR1 is LNHDA, CDR2 SQIVND, per germline (reference sequence). This CDR3 has 16 amino acids. The junction had 10 bases not matched to a gene; V was cut back by 4 bases and J by 6 bases. The CDR3: CASSTIGQGAAHGYTF. The DNA for the CDR3 is TGTGCCAGTAGTACCATCGGACAGGGGGCGGCCCATGGCTACACCTTC.

This clonotype came up many times. The chain uses TRBV5-5 and TRBJ2-3; 11 nucleotides agree with TRBD1. This CDR3 has 16 residues. V shed 0 bases and J 3 bases; nucleotides not matched to a gene: 3. Germline values: CDR1 SGHKS, CDR2 YYEKEE (reference sequence). Here the CDR3 reads CASSLAGQGATDTQYF. The DNA of the CDR3 is TGTGCCAGCAGCTTGGCCGGACAGGGGGCGACAGATACGCAGTATTTT.

The rearrangement joins TRBV6-6 to TRBJ2-1, with 9 bases identical to TRBD1. V shed 6 bases and J 8 bases; nucleotides not matched to a gene: 14. Looked up from germline, CDR1 is MNHNY and CDR2 is SVGAGI (reference sequence). The CDR3 is 16 residues long. The CDR3 region has the DNA TGTGCCAGCAGCTACGGCCGGGACAGGGTGGGCGATGAGCAGTTCTTC. Its translation is CASSYGRDRVGDEQFF.

The genes are TRBV7-3 and TRBJ2-1; D gene uncertain. The CDR3 is 13 amino acids. V was clipped by 3 bases and J by 10 bases, with 13 bases between them. Per the germline V gene, CDR1 is SGHTA and CDR2 is FQGTGA. The CDR3 nucleotides are TGTGCCAGCAGCTTCTCTGGTGTGCGGGAGCAGTTCTTC. Translated: CASSFSGVREQFF.

V usage is TRBV12-3 or TRBV12-4 and J usage is TRBJ2-1; D ambiguous. This CDR3 spans 15 amino acids. The ends were cut back, 0 bases at V and 8 bases at J, with 14 bases in the middle. The CDR3 bases are TGTGCCAGCAGTTTAGCGGGCCTAGTTGGCGATGAGCAGTTCTTC. This translates into CASSLAGLVGDEQFF.

The gene calls are TRBV20-1 and TRBJ2-5, with 10 bases matching TRBD2. CDR3 length: 17 amino acids. Germline V gene lookup returns CDR1 DFQATT and CDR2 SNEGSKA (reference sequence). V was clipped by 0 bases and J by 4 bases; unmatched bases: 11. In DNA, the CDR3 is TGCAGTGCTAGAGATGGGGCAGCGGGAGGGGCGGGAGAGACCCAGTACTTC. Translation gives CSARDGAAGGAGETQYF.

This chain connects TRBV9 to TRBJ1-6, with TRBD1 identical over 8 bases. Trimming at V came to 0 bases and at J to 9 bases, leaving 5 bases not matched to a gene. The CDR3 sequence is 15 residues long. The germline V gene has CDR1 SGDLS and CDR2 YYNGEE. CDR3 in amino acids: CASSVGQGIRSPLHF. The CDR3 DNA sequence: TGTGCCAGCAGCGTAGGACAGGGGATACGTTCACCCCTCCACTTT.

This clonotype appeared a few times. The chain has TRBV20-1 and TRBJ2-1, with TRBD2 identical over 7 bases. This CDR3 contains 14 residues. The trim removed 2 bases at V and 3 bases at J, leaving 4 bases unmatched. CDR1 DFQATT and CDR2 SNEGSKA come from the germline V gene (reference sequence). The CDR3 spells CSARILAHYNEQFF. DNA of the CDR3: TGCAGTGCTAGAATACTAGCGCACTACAATGAGCAGTTCTTC.

The chain carries TRBV20-1 and TRBJ2-7; the D call may be TRBD1 or TRBD2 (5 bases each). This CDR3 region has 16 residues. Trimming stripped 0 bases from V and 0 bases from J, with 15 bases between. Per germline, CDR1 DFQATT and CDR2 SNEGSKA (reference sequence). CDR3 residues: CSARDEGRASSYEQYF. The CDR3, as DNA: TGCAGTGCTAGAGATGAGGGACGGGCAAGCTCCTACGAGCAGTACTTC.

V and J are TRBV20-1 and TRBJ2-1, with TRBD2 matching over 8 bases. V trimming: 0 bases; J trimming: 5 bases; junction bases outside the gene matches: 6. The CDR3 totals 15 residues. Germline V gives CDR1 DFQATT, CDR2 SNEGSKA (reference sequence). The CDR3 coding sequence is TGCAGTGCTAGAGATCTTAGCGGGACTAACAATGAGCAGTTCTTC. Its protein is CSARDLSGTNNEQFF.

There are a few counts of this clonotype. The rearrangement links TRBV7-9 to TRBJ2-5; tentatively, D is TRBD1 (6 bases). The CDR3 spans 18 residues. Germline CDR1 is SEHNR and CDR2 is FQNEAQ (reference sequence). Trimming stripped 4 bases from V and 2 bases from J, with 23 bases between. The CDR3 sequence: CASSSPKGVGRSQETQYF. CDR3 coding DNA: TGTGCCAGCAGCTCCCCAAAGGGGGTAGGGCGGTCTCAAGAGACCCAGTACTTC.

Note on this clonotype: Compared with germline, one end of the junction differs, possibly owing to a read error. The chain couples TRBV15 to TRBJ2-3, with D perhaps matching TRBD2 (5 bases). CDR3 size: 13 residues. Per the germline V gene, CDR1 is LNHNV and CDR2 is YYDKDF (reference sequence). Here the CDR3 DNA reads TGTGCCTCCAGCCCCCCCTCGAGGGTTACGCAGTATTTT. Residues: CASSPPSRVTQYF. Complete variable domain (other parts from reference TRBV15 and TRBJ2-3): DAMVIQNPRYQVTQFGKPVTLSCSQTLNHNVMYWYQQKSSQAPKLLFHYYDKDFNNEADTPDNFQSRRPNTSFCFLDIRSPGLGDTAMYLCASSPPSRVTQYFGPGTRLTVL.

The V gene is TRBV29-1, the J gene TRBJ2-1; 7 bases fit TRBD2. Germline trimming cut 3 bases from V and 6 bases from J; bases unmatched to any gene: 8. CDR3 length: 14 amino acids. Germline CDR1 is SQVTM and CDR2 is ANQGSEA. The CDR3 sequence: CSVETRLAGNEQFF. The CDR3 DNA reads TGCAGCGTTGAGACCCGACTAGCTGGCAATGAGCAGTTCTTC.

The V gene is TRBV7-6, the J gene TRBJ2-2; D is uncertain. Trimming removed 5 bases at V and 5 bases at J, with 12 bases between. Germline V gene data show CDR1 as SGHVS and CDR2 as FNYEAQ. This CDR3 has 14 residues. In nucleotides, the CDR3 is TGTGCCAGCAGCCCGATGGAGAGGACCGGGGAGCTGTTTTTT. Translating it yields CASSPMERTGELFF.

This chain links TRBV11-2 with TRBJ2-3; 12 positions agree with TRBD2. V gave up 4 bases and J gave up 1 base; unmatched junction bases: 18. This CDR3 has 21 residues. Per the germline V gene, CDR1 is SGHAT and CDR2 is FQNNGV. CDR3 amino acids: CASSSTGLAGSFNRRTDTQYF. Here the CDR3 DNA reads TGTGCCAGCAGCTCCACAGGACTAGCGGGGTCGTTTAACCGCCGCACAGATACGCAGTATTTT.